A single sample is the source of the 2 T cell receptor beta chains below, sequenced in a study of CD8 T cells in Susac syndrome. Reverse transcription of roughly 0.5 to 1 ug RNA was performed with random hexamers. TCRdb recomputed calls from the immunoSEQ multiplex PCR reads with MiXCR, one row per CDR3 protein. The repertoire includes about 170,000 distinct CDR3 sequences, over 85% of them detected once, and around 0.09% sits in the top ten. The sequencing sample was made of CD4+ T cells from PBMCs. These receptors were obtained from a human donor with multiple sclerosis.

The chain employs TRBV24-1 and TRBJ1-5; 7 positions match TRBD1. V lost 6 bases and J lost 4; bases outside the gene matches: 5. CDR3 size: 14 residues. CDR1 KGHDR and CDR2 SFDVKD come from the germline V gene. CDR3: CATSTNRGNQPQHF. The CDR3 nucleotides are TGTGCCACCAGTACTAACAGGGGAAATCAGCCCCAGCATTTT.

The chain is built from TRBV20-1 and TRBJ2-1; TRBD2 aligns across 8 bases. Germline assignment: CDR1 DFQATT and CDR2 SNEGSKA (reference sequence). The CDR3 covers 15 residues. V dropped 5 bases and J dropped 8; count of bases not matched to a gene: 14. For the CDR3, the DNA is TGCAGTGCTCCCCTCAGCGGGAGAGGTATACATGAGCAGTTCTTC. Residues: CSAPLSGRGIHEQFF.